Shown below are 9 T cell receptor beta chains from a single sample sequenced in a study of cytomegalovirus exposure and HLA in healthy donors. Only in-frame clones appear in the TCRdb table, and some are missing; sequencing was by immunoSEQ multiplex PCR. The sample contains around 220,000 clones, roughly 88% of which appear only once. The material sequenced was PBMCs. These receptors all stem from a woman in her twenties or thirties in good health and CMV-seropositive.

V gene TRBV4-3 combines with J gene TRBJ2-1; 13 bases align to TRBD2. CDR1 LGHNA and CDR2 YSLEER come from the germline V gene. This CDR3 has 16 residues. Germline trimming cut 1 base from V and 6 bases from J; bases unmatched to any gene: 3. CDR3 residues: CASSQGGLAGFNEQFF. Here the CDR3 DNA reads TGCGCCAGCAGCCAAGGGGGACTAGCGGGGTTCAATGAGCAGTTCTTC.

V gene TRBV18 combines with J gene TRBJ2-2, with D uncertain. Per the germline V gene, CDR1 is KGHSH and CDR2 is LQKENI. This CDR3 has 12 amino acids. V lost 5 bases and J lost 6, with 7 bases in between. The CDR3 DNA is TGTGCCAGCTCAATTAGGGCCGGGGAGCTGTTTTTT. Translation gives CASSIRAGELFF.

The DNA of the CDR3 is TGTGCCAGCAGCTTGGTTAGCACTTTCACAGATACGCAGTATTTT. This gives the protein CASSLVSTFTDTQYF. The rearrangement links TRBV5-8 to TRBJ2-3; D call uncertain. Between the trimmed V and J ends, which lost 0 bases and 2 bases, there was a span of 10 bases. In germline, CDR1 is SGHTS, CDR2 YDEGEE. The CDR3 consists of 15 residues.

The rearrangement links TRBV30 to TRBJ2-1; 10 bases map to TRBD1. The CDR3 sequence is 17 residues long. V lost 2 bases, J lost 6 bases, and 13 bases stayed unmatched. Looked up from germline, CDR1 is GTSNPN and CDR2 is SVGIG (reference sequence). The CDR3 reads CAWSPLPDRGHGNEQFF. The CDR3 DNA sequence: TGTGCCTGGAGTCCCTTACCTGACAGGGGGCACGGCAATGAGCAGTTCTTC.

The rearrangement uses TRBV27 and TRBJ2-1, with 11 positions matching TRBD2. This CDR3 has 16 residues. Germline-derived CDR1 and CDR2 are MNHEY and SMNVEV (reference sequence). V lost 4 bases to trimming and J lost 5 bases; unmatched junction nucleotides: 7. In DNA, the CDR3 is TGTGCCAGCAGTTACTTGGGGACTAGCGGAAACAATGAGCAGTTCTTC. Its protein product is CASSYLGTSGNNEQFF.

The V gene is TRBV13, the J gene TRBJ2-1, with TRBD2 matching over 8 bases. Losses at the gene ends were 5 bases for V and 3 bases for J; bases not matched to a gene: 6. There are 15 residues in the CDR3. The germline CDR1 and CDR2 sequences are PRHDT and FYEKMQ (reference sequence). The CDR3 spells CASSRSGRGYNEQFF. CDR3 in DNA: TGTGCCAGCAGCCGCAGCGGGAGAGGCTACAATGAGCAGTTCTTC.

The chain combines TRBV30 with TRBJ1-5, with D maybe TRBD1 (6 bases). CDR1 and CDR2 from the germline V gene are GTSNPN and SVGIG (reference sequence). CDR3 length equals 16 residues. The V and J ends lost 3 bases and 9 bases respectively, with 24 bases between them. The CDR3, as DNA: TGTGCCTGGAGCCATAGTGGGGGGACATTGGGGAGGCCCCAGCATTTT. This sequence encodes CAWSHSGGTLGRPQHF.

This chain uses TRBV6-6 with TRBJ1-3; perhaps TRBD1 as D (6 bases). This CDR3 spans 15 amino acids. Trimming stripped 6 bases from V and 0 bases from J, with 12 bases between. The germline gives CDR1 MNHNY, CDR2 SVGAGI (reference sequence). The CDR3 DNA is TGTGCCAGCAGCAACAGGGACTACTCTGGAAACACCATATATTTT. Translation gives CASSNRDYSGNTIYF.

The chain is built from TRBV7-8 and TRBJ2-1; tentative D call: TRBD1 (6 bases). Germline CDR1 SGHVS, CDR2 FQNEAQ. Deletions cut 5 bases from V and 6 bases from J, with 11 bases between. CDR3 length: 13 amino acids. CDR3 protein: CASSPSRGNEQFF. The CDR3 DNA reads TGTGCCAGCAGCCCTAGCAGGGGCAATGAGCAGTTCTTC.